This TCR beta chain was sequenced for a study of response to subunit inactivated influenza vaccine. The CDR3 is 14 amino acids. Germline CDR1 is SEHNR and CDR2 is FQNEAQ (reference sequence). V lost 1 base, J lost 1 base, and 7 bases lay in between. A single record per CDR3 protein comes from TCRdb applying MiXCR to the RT-PCR reads. The repertoire holds about 620,000 distinct CDR3 sequences, with 12% as singletons. This clonotype was picked up many times. What it recognizes is unknown. Study-level points and caveats: The authors proposed limited new T cell recruitment per seasonal influenza vaccination.

The sequence derives from a middle-aged man who received an inactivated influenza vaccine. The source was PBMCs from blood, collected on the day of vaccination. The rearrangement joins TRBV7-9 to TRBJ1-2; no reliable D call. CDR3 DNA: TGTGCCAGCAGCTTAGGTGAAATTAACTATGGCTACACCTTC. Translation: CASSLGEINYGYTF.